The T cell receptor (beta chain) described here comes from a study of early T cells in non-severe SARS-CoV-2 infection. About the research overall: Bulk RNA taken from unsorted whole blood was sequenced, leaving chains unpaired.

Unique molecular identifier tags were affixed to discrete cDNA molecules. TCRdb itself ran the 5' RACE reads through MiXCR, one entry per CDR3 protein. The sample holds 100,000 to 150,000 distinct CDR3 sequences, about 16% seen once. The V end lost 1 base, the J end lost 1 base, and 7 bases lay between the germline ends. The CDR3 is 14 residues long. Germline V lookup: CDR1 LGHDT, CDR2 YNNKEL (reference sequence). The V and J genes are TRBV3-1 and TRBJ1-1; possible D gene TRBD1, 5 bases. Sequencing was done on a sample of whole blood. The sequence was collected from an adult who was a healthcare worker with PCR-confirmed SARS-CoV-2 infection or an uninfected control (not recorded which). The CDR3 loop reads CASSQVGQNTEAFF. The CDR3 nucleotides read TGTGCCAGCAGCCAAGTCGGACAGAACACTGAAGCTTTCTTT.